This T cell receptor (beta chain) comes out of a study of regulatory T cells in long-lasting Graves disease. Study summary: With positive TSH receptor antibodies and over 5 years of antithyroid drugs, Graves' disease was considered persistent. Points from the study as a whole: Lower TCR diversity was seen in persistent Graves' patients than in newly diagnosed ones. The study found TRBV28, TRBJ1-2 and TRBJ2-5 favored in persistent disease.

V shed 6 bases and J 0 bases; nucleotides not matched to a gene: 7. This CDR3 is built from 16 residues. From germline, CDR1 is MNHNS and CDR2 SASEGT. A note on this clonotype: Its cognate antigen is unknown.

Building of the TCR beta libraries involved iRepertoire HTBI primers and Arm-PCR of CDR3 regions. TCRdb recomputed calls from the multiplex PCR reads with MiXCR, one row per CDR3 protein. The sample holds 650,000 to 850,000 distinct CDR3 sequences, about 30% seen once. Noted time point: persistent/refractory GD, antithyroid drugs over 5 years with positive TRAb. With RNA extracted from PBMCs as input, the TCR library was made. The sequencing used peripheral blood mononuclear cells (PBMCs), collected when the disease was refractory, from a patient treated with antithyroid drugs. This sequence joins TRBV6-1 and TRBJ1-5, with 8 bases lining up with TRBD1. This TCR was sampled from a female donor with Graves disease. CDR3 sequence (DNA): TGTGCCAGCAGGTCCGGGACAGGCTATAGCAATCAGCCCCAGCATTTT. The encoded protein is CASRSGTGYSNQPQHF.